This T cell receptor (beta chain) is drawn from a study of beta chain features in type 1 diabetes. Across the study: Cell yields, age and gender were similar between patients and healthy donors. General study results and limits: Any HLA-type effect on TCRB rearrangement remained unresolved here. VDJ junctions in type 1 diabetes patients carried more deletions and fewer insertions.

This CDR3 region has 13 residues. Trimming took 4 bases from V and 0 from J, leaving 9 bases between them. Per germline, CDR1 SQVTM and CDR2 ANQGSEA. This clone occurred a few times. What it binds is not known. The investigators reverse transcribed all of the isolated RNA, so they sequenced expressed TCRB transcripts. For naive, central memory and regulatory T cell samples, reads averaged around 3.6 million. The table came from immunoSEQ multiplex PCR; TCRdb's copy has only in-frame clones and leaves some out. This sample yields about 350,000 clones, of which around a fifth are seen a single time; about 0.045% belongs to the top ten.

The clonotype comes from a woman aged 18-29 years in good health. The chain has TRBV29-1 and TRBJ1-1; tentative D call: TRBD1 (5 bases). The sequenced sample consisted of naive CD4+ T cells from blood. DNA for the CDR3: TGCAGCGTTGGCAGGGTGATGAACACTGAAGCTTTCTTT. Its translation: CSVGRVMNTEAFF.